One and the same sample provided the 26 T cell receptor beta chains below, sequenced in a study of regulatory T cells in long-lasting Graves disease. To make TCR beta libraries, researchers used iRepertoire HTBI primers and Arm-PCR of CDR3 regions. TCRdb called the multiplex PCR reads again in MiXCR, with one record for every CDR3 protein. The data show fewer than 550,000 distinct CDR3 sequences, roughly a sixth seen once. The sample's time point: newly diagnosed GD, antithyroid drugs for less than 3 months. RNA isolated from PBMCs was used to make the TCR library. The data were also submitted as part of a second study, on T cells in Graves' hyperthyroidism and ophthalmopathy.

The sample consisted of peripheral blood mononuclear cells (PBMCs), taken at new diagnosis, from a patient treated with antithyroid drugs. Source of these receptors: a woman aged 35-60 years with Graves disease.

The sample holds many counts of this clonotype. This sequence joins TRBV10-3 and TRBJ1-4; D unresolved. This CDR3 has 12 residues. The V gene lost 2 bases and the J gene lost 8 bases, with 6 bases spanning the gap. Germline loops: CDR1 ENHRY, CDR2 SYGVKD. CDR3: CAISENEEKLFF. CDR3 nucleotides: TGTGCCATCAGTGAGAATGAGGAAAAACTGTTTTTT.

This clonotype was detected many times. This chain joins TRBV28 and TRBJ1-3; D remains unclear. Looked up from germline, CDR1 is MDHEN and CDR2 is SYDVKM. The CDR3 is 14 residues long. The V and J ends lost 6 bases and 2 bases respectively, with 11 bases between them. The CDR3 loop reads CASSSGGTGNTIYF. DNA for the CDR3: TGTGCCAGCAGCTCCGGAGGAACTGGAAACACCATATATTTT. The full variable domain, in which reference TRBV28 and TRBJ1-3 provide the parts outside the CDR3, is DVKVTQSSRYLVKRTGEKVFLECVQDMDHENMFWYRQDPGLGLRLIYFSYDVKMKEKGDIPEGYSVSREKKERFSLILESASTNQTSMYLCASSSGGTGNTIYFGEGSWLTVV.

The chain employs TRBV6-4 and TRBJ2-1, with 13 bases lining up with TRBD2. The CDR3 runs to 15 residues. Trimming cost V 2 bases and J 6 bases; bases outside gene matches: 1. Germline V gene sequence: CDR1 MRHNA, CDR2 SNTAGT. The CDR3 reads CASSDTSGGANEQFF. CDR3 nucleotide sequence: TGTGCCAGCAGTGACACTAGCGGGGGGGCCAATGAGCAGTTCTTC.

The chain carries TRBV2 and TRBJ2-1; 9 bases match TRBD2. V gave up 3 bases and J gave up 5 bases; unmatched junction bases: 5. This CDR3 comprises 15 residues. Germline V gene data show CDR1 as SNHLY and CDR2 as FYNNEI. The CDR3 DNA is TGTGCCAGCAGTGAGGGACTAGCTTCCCACAATGAGCAGTTCTTC. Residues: CASSEGLASHNEQFF.

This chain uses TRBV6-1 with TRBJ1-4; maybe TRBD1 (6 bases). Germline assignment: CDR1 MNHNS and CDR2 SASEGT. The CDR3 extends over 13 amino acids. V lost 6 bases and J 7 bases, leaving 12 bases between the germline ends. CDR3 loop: CASRTGTSEKLFF. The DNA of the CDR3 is TGTGCCAGCAGAACCGGGACATCTGAAAAACTGTTTTTT.

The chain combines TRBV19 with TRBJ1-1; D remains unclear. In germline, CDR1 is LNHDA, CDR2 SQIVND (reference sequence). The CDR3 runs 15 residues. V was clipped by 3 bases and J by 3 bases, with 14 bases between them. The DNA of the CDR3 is TGTGCCAGTAGTATGCGGGAGGGTGGGGACACTGAAGCTTTCTTT. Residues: CASSMREGGDTEAFF.

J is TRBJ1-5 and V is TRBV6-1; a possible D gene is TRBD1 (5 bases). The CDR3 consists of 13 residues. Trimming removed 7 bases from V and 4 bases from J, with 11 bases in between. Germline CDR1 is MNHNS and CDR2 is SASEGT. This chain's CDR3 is CASNPGQNQPQHF. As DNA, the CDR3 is TGTGCCAGCAACCCGGGGCAAAATCAGCCCCAGCATTTT.

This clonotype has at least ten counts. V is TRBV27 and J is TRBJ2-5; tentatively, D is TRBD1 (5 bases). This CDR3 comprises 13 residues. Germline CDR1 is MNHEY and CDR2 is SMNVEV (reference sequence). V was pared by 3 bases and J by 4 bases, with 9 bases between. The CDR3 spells CASSFFRGETQYF. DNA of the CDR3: TGTGCCAGCAGTTTCTTTAGGGGAGAGACCCAGTACTTC.

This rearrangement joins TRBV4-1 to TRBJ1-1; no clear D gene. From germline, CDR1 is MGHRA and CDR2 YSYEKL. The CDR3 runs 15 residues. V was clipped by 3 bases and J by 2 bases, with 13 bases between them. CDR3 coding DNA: TGCGCCAGCAGCCAGGTCTCACTAGATAACACTGAAGCTTTCTTT. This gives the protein CASSQVSLDNTEAFF.

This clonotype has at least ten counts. The CDR3 loop is CASRPSGFMNTEAFF. DNA for the CDR3: TGTGCCAGCAGACCCTCAGGGTTCATGAACACTGAAGCTTTCTTT. The chain has TRBV6-1 and TRBJ1-1; a weak D match, TRBD1 (5 bases). The CDR3 has 15 amino acids. Germline V gene lookup returns CDR1 MNHNS and CDR2 SASEGT. V was shortened by 6 bases and J by 0 bases, with 14 bases between the two germline ends.

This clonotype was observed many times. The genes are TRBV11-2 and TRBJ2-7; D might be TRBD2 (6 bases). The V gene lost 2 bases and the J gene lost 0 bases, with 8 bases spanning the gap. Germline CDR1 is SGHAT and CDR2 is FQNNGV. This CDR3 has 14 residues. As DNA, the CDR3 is TGTGCCAGCAGCTTAAAGGGACTCTCCTACGAGCAGTACTTC. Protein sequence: CASSLKGLSYEQYF.

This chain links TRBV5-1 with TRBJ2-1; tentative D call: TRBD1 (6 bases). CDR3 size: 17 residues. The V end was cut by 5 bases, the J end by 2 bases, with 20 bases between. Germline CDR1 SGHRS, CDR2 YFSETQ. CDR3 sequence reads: CASRVTGTSKAYNEQFF. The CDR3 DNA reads TGCGCCAGCAGAGTCACCGGGACAAGTAAAGCCTACAATGAGCAGTTCTTC. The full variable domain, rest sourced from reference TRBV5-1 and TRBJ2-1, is KAGVTQTPRYLIKTRGQQVTLSCSPISGHRSVSWYQQTPGQGLQFLFEYFSETQRNKGNFPGRFSGRQFSNSRSEMNVSTLELGDSALYLCASRVTGTSKAYNEQFFGPGTRLTVL.

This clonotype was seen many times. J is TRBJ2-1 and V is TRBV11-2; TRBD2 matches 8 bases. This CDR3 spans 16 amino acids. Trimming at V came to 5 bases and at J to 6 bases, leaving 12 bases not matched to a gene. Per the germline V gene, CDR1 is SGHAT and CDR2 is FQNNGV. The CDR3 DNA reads TGTGCCAGCAGCCTATCGGGAGGGGGAGAACGCAATGAGCAGTTCTTC. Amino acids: CASSLSGGGERNEQFF.

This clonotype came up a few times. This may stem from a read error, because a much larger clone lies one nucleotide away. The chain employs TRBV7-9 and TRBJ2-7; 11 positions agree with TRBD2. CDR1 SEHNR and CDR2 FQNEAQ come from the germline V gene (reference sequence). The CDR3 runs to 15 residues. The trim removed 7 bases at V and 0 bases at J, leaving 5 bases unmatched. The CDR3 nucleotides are TGTGCCAGCAATCTAGCGGGGGGAAGCTCCTACGAGCAGTACTTC. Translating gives CASNLAGGSSYEQYF. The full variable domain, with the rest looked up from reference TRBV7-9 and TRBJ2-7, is DTGVSQNPRHKITKRGQNVTFRCDPISEHNRLYWYRQTLGQGPEFLTYFQNEAQLEKSRLLSDRFSAERPKGSFSTLEIQRTEQGDSAMYLCASNLAGGSSYEQYFGPGTRLTVT.

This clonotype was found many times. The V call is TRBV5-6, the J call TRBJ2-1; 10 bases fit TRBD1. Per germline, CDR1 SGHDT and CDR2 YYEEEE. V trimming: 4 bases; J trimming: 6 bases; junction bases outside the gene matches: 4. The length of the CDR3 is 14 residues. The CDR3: CASSPGTGVNEQFF. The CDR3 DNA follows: TGTGCCAGCAGCCCCGGGACAGGGGTCAATGAGCAGTTCTTC.

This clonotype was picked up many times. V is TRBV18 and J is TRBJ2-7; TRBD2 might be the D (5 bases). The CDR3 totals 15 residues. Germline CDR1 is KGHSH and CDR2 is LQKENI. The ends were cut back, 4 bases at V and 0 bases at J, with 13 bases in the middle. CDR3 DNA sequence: TGTGCCAGCTCACTAAGGACTTCGAGCTCCTACGAGCAGTACTTC. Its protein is CASSLRTSSSYEQYF.

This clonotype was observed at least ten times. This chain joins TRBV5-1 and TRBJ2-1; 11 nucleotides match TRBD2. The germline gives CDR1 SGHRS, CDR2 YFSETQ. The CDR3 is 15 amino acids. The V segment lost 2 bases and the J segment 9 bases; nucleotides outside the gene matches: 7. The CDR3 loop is CASSFGGLAVSEQFF. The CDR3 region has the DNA TGCGCCAGCAGCTTTGGGGGACTAGCGGTTAGTGAGCAGTTCTTC. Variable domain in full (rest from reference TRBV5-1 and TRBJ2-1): KAGVTQTPRYLIKTRGQQVTLSCSPISGHRSVSWYQQTPGQGLQFLFEYFSETQRNKGNFPGRFSGRQFSNSRSEMNVSTLELGDSALYLCASSFGGLAVSEQFFGPGTRLTVL.

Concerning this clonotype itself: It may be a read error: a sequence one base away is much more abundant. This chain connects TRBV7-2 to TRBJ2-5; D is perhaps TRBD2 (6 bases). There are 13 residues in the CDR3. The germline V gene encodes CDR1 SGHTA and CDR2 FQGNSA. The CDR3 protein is CASSAGYSETQHF. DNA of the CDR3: TGTGCCAGCAGCGCGGGGTATTCCGAGACCCAGCACTTC.

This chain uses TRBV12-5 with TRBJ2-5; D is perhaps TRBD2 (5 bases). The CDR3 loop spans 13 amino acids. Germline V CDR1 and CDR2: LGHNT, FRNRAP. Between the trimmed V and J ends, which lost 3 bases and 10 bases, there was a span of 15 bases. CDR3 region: CASGLGLSDDQYF. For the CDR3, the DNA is TGTGCTAGTGGTTTAGGACTCTCCGATGACCAGTACTTC.

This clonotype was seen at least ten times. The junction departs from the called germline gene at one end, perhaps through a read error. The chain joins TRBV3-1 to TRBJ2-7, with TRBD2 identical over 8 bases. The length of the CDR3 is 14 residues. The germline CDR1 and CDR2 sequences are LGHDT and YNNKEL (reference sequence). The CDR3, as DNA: TGTGCCAGCAGCCCCCGGAACGGGGGGGCCTACCGGGACTTC. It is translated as CASSPRNGGAYRDF.

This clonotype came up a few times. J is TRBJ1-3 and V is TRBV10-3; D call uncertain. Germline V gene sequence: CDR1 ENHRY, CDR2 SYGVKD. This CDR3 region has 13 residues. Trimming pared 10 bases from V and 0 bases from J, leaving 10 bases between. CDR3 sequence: CATMELSGNTIYF. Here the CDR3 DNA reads TGTGCCACGATGGAGCTCTCTGGAAACACCATATATTTT.

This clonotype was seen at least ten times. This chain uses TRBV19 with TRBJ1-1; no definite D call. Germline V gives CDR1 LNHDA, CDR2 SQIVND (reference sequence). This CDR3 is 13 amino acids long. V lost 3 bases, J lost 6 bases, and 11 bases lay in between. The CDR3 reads CASSMAGRAEAFF. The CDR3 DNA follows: TGTGCCAGTAGTATGGCTGGTAGGGCTGAAGCTTTCTTT.

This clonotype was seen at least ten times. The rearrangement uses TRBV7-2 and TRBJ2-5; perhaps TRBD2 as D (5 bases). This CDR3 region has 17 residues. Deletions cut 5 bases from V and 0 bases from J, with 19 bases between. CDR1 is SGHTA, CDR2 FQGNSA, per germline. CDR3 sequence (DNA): TGTGCCAGCAGCCCAGTCAGGCCGGGAAGGTACCAAGAGACCCAGTACTTC. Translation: CASSPVRPGRYQETQYF.

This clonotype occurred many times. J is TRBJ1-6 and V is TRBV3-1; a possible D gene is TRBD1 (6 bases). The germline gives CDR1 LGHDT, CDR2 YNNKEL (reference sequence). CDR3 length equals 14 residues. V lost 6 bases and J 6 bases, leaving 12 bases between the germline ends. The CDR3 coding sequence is TGTGCCAGCAGGACCGGACAGTTTAATTCACCCCTCCACTTT. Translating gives CASRTGQFNSPLHF. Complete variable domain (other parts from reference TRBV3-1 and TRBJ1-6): DTAVSQTPKYLVTQMGNDKSIKCEQNLGHDTMYWYKQDSKKFLKIMFSYNNKELIINETVPNRFSPKSPDKAHLNLHINSLELGDSAVYFCASRTGQFNSPLHFGNGTRLTVT.

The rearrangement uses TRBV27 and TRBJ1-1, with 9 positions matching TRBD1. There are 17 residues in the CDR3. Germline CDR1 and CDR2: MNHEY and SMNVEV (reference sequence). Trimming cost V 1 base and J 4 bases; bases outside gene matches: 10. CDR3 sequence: CASSLWMGTGRPTEAFF. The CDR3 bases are TGTGCCAGCAGTTTATGGATGGGGACAGGGCGGCCCACTGAAGCTTTCTTT.

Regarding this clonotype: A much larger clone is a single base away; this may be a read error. CDR3 sequence reads: CAGSYRGLGTDTQYF. DNA for the CDR3: TGTGCCGGCAGTTACCGAGGTTTAGGCACAGATACGCAGTATTTT. V is TRBV6-5 and J is TRBJ2-3, with D unclear. CDR1 and CDR2 from the germline V gene are MNHEY and SVGAGI. CDR3 length: 15 amino acids.